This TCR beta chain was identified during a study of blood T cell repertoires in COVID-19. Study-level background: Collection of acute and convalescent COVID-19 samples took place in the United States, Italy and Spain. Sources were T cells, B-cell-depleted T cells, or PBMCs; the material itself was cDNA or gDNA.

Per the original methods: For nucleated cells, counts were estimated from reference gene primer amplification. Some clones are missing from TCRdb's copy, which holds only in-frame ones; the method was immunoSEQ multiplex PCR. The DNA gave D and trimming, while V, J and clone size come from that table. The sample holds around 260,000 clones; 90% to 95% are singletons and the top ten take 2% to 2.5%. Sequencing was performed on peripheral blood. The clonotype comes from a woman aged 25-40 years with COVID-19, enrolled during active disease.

The CDR3 DNA reads TGTGCCAGTAGTATTTTTGCGGGGAGCTCCTACAATGAGCAGTTCTTC. It codes for CASSIFAGSSYNEQFF. The rearrangement joins TRBV19 to TRBJ2-1, with D possibly TRBD2 on 6 matching bases. Deletions cut 3 bases from V and 0 bases from J, with 12 bases between. Germline-derived CDR1 and CDR2 are LNHDA and SQIVND (reference sequence). The CDR3 extends over 16 amino acids. Complete variable domain (other parts from reference TRBV19 and TRBJ2-1): DGGITQSPKYLFRKEGQNVTLSCEQNLNHDAMYWYRQDPGQGLRLIYYSQIVNDFQKGDIAEGYSVSREKKESFPLTVTSAQKNPTAFYLCASSIFAGSSYNEQFFGPGTRLTVL.